This TCR beta chain was recovered during a study of blood T cell repertoires in COVID-19. Study background: The study drew acute and convalescent COVID-19 samples from the United States, Italy and Spain. Sources were T cells, B-cell-depleted T cells, or PBMCs; the material itself was cDNA or gDNA.

The CDR3 loop spans 11 amino acids. Germline CDR1 reads DFQATT; CDR2 reads SNEGSKA (reference sequence). As handled by the study authors: It was from reference gene primer amplification that nucleated cell counts were estimated. The table came from immunoSEQ multiplex PCR; TCRdb's copy has only in-frame clones and leaves some out. The DNA gave D and trimming, while V, J and clone size come from that table. The table shows 130,000 or so clones, with 85% to 90% occurring only once. The sequence was collected from a woman in her sixties or seventies with acute or convalescent COVID-19. V usage is TRBV20-1 and J usage is TRBJ1-2, with D hard to call. The specimen was peripheral blood. For the CDR3, the DNA is TGCAACCCGGGAGCGGTCTATGGCTACACCTTC. The encoded protein is CNPGAVYGYTF.